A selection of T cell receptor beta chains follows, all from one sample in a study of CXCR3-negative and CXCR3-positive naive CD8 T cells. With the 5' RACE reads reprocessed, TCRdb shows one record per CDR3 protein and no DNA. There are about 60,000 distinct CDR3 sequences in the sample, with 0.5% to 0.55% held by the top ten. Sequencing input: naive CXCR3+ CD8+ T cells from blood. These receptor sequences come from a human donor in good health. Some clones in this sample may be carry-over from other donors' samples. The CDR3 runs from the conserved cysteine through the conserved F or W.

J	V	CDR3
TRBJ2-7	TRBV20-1	CSASLVMASGGAIEQYF
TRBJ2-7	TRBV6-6	CASSPNRGEQYF
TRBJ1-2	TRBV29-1	CSVPVQGVKGGYGYTF
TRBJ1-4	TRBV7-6	CASSLVPWDRGGEKLFF
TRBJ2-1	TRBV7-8	CASSLAGGPYEQFF
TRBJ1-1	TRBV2	CASSETVGGTEAFF
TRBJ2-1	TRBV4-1	CASSQVDGDEQFF
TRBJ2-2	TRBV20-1	CSARHPVGTGELFF
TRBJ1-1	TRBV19	CASSINRVEAFF
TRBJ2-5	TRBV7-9	CASSLSSRESQETQYF
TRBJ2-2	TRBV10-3	CAISESATGVPGELFF
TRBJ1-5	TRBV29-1	CSVGGHLNQPQHF
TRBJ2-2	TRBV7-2	CASSLVSGRTGELFF
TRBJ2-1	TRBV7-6	CASSQGHFEQFF
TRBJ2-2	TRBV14	CASSDNPGAPSTGEPFF
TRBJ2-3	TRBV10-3	CAISEGESSVADTQYF
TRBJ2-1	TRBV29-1	CSVESFGGAVDEQFF
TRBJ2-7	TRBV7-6	CASSPPDRAFEQYF
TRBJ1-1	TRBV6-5	CASSYSIYTEAFF
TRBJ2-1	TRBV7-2	CASSFLAQPPYNEQFF
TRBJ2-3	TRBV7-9	CASTPNDRKDTQYF
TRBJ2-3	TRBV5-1	CASSVGFRGDDTQYF
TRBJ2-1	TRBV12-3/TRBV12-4	CASSLVGGGPSYEQFF
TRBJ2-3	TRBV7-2	CASSLGLAGGRTDTQYF
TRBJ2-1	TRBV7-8	CASSSRTGGLGVNEQFF
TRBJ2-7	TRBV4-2	CASSHSTSGLGSYEQYF
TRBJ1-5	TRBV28	CASSLSWGGGNQPQHF
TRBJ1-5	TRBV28	CASTLNSNQPQHF
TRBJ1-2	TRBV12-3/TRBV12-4	CASKIKKGLNYGYTF
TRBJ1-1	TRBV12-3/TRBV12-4	CASSFPLESPPGAFF
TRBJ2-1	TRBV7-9	CASSFLAGGPYNEQFF
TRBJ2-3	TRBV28	CASSQQVLLPDTQYF
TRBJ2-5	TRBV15	CATSNRASTSETQYF
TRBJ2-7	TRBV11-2	CASSSVPGRVRNEQYF
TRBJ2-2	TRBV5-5	CASSLGSNTGELFF
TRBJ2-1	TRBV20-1	CSARNGYNEQFF
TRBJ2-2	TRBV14	CASSLGQVGELFF
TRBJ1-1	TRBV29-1	CSALGVLNTEAFF
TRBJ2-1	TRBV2	CASSKPSGGVSYNEQFF
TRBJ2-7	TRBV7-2	CASIDLAGGPYEQYF
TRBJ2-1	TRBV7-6	CASSLRDRSYNEQFF
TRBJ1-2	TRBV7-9	CASSPKFPGDGANYGYTF
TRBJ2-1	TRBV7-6	CASSPYIRMEVNEQFF
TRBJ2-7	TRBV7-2	CATSSGQNYEQYF
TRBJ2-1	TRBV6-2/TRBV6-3	CASSYSASGGADNEQFF
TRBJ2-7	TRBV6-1	CASMDKSSYEQYF
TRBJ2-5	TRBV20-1	CSARGGTSGGPQETQYF
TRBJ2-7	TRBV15	CATSSGTGGSYEQYF
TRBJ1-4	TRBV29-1	CSYRQGGEKLFF
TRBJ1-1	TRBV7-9	CASSLANRAEAFF
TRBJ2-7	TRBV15	CATSREGTGSYEQYF
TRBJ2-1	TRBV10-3	CAISESVRGGRNNEQFF
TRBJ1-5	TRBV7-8	CASSLVWQEIYSNQPQHF
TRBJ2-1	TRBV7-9	CASSKVQSSYNEQFF
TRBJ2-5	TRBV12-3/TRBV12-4	CASSEDSRETQYF